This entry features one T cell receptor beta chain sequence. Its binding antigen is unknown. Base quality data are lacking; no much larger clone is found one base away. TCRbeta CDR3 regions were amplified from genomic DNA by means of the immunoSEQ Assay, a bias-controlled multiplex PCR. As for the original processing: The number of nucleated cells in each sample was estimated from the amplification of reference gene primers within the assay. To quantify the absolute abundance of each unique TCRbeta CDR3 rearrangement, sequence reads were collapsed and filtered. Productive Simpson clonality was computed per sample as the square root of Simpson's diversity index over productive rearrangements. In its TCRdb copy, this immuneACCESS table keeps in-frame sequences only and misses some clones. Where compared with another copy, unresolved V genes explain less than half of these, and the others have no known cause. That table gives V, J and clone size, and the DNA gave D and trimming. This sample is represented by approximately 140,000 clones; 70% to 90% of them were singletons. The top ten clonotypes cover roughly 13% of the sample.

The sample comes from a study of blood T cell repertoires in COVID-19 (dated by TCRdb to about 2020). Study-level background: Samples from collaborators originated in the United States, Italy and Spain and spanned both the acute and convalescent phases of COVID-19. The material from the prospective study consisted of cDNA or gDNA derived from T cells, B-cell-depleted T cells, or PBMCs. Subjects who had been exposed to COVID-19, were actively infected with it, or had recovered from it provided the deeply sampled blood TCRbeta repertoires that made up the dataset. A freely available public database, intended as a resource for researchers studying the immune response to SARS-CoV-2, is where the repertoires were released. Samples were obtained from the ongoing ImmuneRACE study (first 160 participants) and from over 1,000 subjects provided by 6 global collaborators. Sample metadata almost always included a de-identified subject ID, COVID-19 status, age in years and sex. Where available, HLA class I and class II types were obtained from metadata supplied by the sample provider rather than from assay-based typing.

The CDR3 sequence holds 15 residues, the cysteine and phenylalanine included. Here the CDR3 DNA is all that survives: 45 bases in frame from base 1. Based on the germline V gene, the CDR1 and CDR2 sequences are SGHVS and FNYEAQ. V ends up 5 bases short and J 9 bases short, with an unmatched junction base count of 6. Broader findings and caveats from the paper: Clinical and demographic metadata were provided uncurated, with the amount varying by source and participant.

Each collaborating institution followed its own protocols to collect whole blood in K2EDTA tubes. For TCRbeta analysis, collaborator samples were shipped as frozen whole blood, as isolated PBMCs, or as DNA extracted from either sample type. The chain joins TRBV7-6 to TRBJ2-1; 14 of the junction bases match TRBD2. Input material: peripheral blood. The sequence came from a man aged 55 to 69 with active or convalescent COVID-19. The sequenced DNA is TGTGCCAGCAGCGGAGGACTAGCGGGAGGTAGTGAGCAGTTCTTC. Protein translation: CASSGGLAGGSEQFF.